This TCR beta chain was found in a study of PD-1 blockade in mismatch repair-deficient tumors. Background on the study: Patients had eleven to twelve mismatch repair-deficient cancer types, all previously treated and progressing.

All patients were mismatch repair deficient, assessed by either PCR or immunohistochemistry. Trimming stripped 2 bases from V and 5 bases from J, with 15 bases between. This CDR3 has 15 amino acids. The germline V gene encodes CDR1 SGHTA and CDR2 FQGNSA. This table comes from immunoSEQ multiplex PCR, and its TCRdb copy is limited to in-frame clones, with some not included. Of about 68,000 clones in the sample, around four fifths were seen once. The sequencing here drew on peripheral blood, taken 2 weeks after starting pembrolizumab. The TCR comes from an adult with mismatch repair-deficient cancer. V and J are TRBV7-2 and TRBJ2-5, with D perhaps matching TRBD2 (6 bases). In DNA, the CDR3 is TGTGCCAGCAGCTTAAATCTCGGGGGAAGCGAGACCCAGTACTTC. Protein product: CASSLNLGGSETQYF. The whole variable domain, filled in from reference TRBV7-2 and TRBJ2-5, reads GAGVSQSPSNKVTEKGKDVELRCDPISGHTALYWYRQSLGQGLEFLIYFQGNSAPDKSGLPSDRFSAERTGGSVSTLTIQRTQQEDSAVYLCASSLNLGGSETQYFGPGTRLLVL.